The rows below give T cell receptor beta chains drawn from one sample of a study of blood T cell repertoires in COVID-19. Sequencing used immunoSEQ multiplex PCR; TCRdb keeps in-frame clones, though not all of them. The repertoire holds more than 140,000 clones, with about 90% as singletons. Sequenced sample: peripheral blood. These receptors were obtained from a woman aged 55-70 years with acute or convalescent COVID-19. The CDR3 runs from the conserved cysteine through the conserved F or W. D genes are given only for firm matches. Where a row states a size, it is once, few, many or the class of an expanded clone; other rows omit it.

size	V	D	J	CDR3	DNA
-	TRBV6-6	-	TRBJ1-2	CAIKPGGYEPNYGYTF	TGTGCCATAAAGCCGGGGGGGTACGAACCTAACTATGGCTACACCTTC
-	TRBV10-3	TRBD1	TRBJ1-1	CAINGQGNTEAFF	TGTGCCATCAACGGACAGGGAAACACTGAAGCTTTCTTT
-	TRBV19	TRBD2	TRBJ2-1	CASSILAGYNEQFF	TGTGCCAGTAGTATCCTAGCGGGGTACAATGAGCAGTTCTTC
-	TRBV30	-	TRBJ1-4	CAWTREPTNEKLFF	TGTGCCTGGACCCGGGAGCCAACTAATGAAAAACTGTTTTTT
-	TRBV7-8	-	TRBJ1-2	CASSPQGPNYGYTF	TGTGCCAGCAGCCCACAGGGTCCTAACTATGGCTACACCTTC
once	TRBV5-6	-	TRBJ1-6	CASSISNSPLHF	TGTGCCAGCAGCATTAGTAATTCACCCCTCCACTTT
-	TRBV5-1	-	TRBJ2-2	CATSEGHSEGGELFF	TGCGCCACCTCCGAAGGACATTCCGAAGGCGGGGAGCTGTTTTTT
-	TRBV30	TRBD1	TRBJ1-1	CAWSALGQSVNTEAFF	TGTGCCTGGAGTGCATTGGGACAGTCGGTTAACACTGAAGCTTTCTTT
-	TRBV7-2	TRBD2	TRBJ2-1	CASRPGLAGLYEQFF	TGTGCCAGCAGACCGGGACTAGCGGGACTTTATGAGCAGTTCTTC
-	TRBV28	-	TRBJ1-3	CASGELGNTIYF	TGTGCCAGCGGAGAGCTAGGAAACACCATATATTTT
-	TRBV2	-	TRBJ2-5	CASSELQGWGETQYF	TGTGCCAGCAGTGAACTCCAGGGGTGGGGAGAGACCCAGTACTTC
once	TRBV12-3/TRBV12-4	TRBD1	TRBJ1-2	CASSYDRAYGYTF	TGTGCCAGCAGTTACGACAGGGCCTATGGCTACACCTTC
-	TRBV4-3	-	TRBJ1-2	CASSQDFPGAPLYGYTF	TGCGCCAGCAGCCAGGATTTTCCAGGGGCCCCTCTCTATGGCTACACCTTC
-	TRBV7-3	TRBD1	TRBJ2-5	CASSLTGQSGVAQYF	TGTGCCAGCAGCTTAACGGGACAGAGTGGGGTAGCCCAGTACTTC
-	TRBV24-1	-	TRBJ2-1	CATSDFRGVDEQFF	TGTGCCACCAGTGATTTTCGAGGAGTCGATGAGCAGTTCTTC
-	TRBV19	-	TRBJ2-1	CASREGSGVVSSYNEQFF	TGTGCCAGTAGGGAGGGGTCGGGGGTGGTAAGCTCCTACAATGAGCAGTTCTTC
-	TRBV28	-	TRBJ2-3	CASSSPPGATQYF	TGTGCCAGCAGCTCTCCCCCCGGAGCTACGCAGTATTTT
-	TRBV6-5	TRBD1	TRBJ1-5	CASSYTGDGNQPQHF	TGTGCCAGCAGTTATACAGGGGACGGCAATCAGCCCCAGCATTTT
-	TRBV7-3	-	TRBJ2-2	CASSIDGGGELFF	TGTGCCAGCAGCATAGATGGAGGCGGGGAGCTGTTTTTT
-	TRBV7-2	TRBD1	TRBJ2-1	CASSFAGQTGPSSYNEQFF	TGTGCCAGCAGCTTCGCCGGCCAGACAGGGCCAAGCTCCTACAATGAGCAGTTCTTC
-	TRBV10-2	-	TRBJ1-6	CASSEGVDNSPLHF	TGCGCCAGCAGTGAAGGGGTAGACAATTCACCCCTCCACTTT
-	TRBV19	TRBD1	TRBJ1-5	CASTAAYRGNSNQPQHF	TGTGCCAGTACCGCAGCCTACAGGGGGAATAGCAATCAGCCCCAGCATTTT
-	TRBV14	-	TRBJ2-7	CASSQSYEQYF	TGTGCCAGCAGCCAGAGTTACGAGCAGTACTTC
-	TRBV5-4	TRBD1	TRBJ1-1	CASSFYDRVDTEAFF	TGTGCCAGCAGCTTCTATGACAGGGTTGACACTGAAGCTTTCTTT
-	TRBV2	TRBD2	TRBJ2-1	CASRELAGGNNEQFF	TGTGCCAGCAGGGAACTAGCGGGGGGTAACAATGAGCAGTTCTTC
-	TRBV6-2/TRBV6-3	TRBD1	TRBJ1-1	CASSYSRQGGTEAFF	TGTGCCAGCAGTTACTCGCGACAGGGGGGCACTGAAGCTTTCTTT
-	TRBV7-2	-	TRBJ2-7	CASSPQSQGLYEQYF	TGTGCCAGCAGCCCTCAAAGTCAGGGGCTCTACGAGCAGTACTTC
-	TRBV19	-	TRBJ1-2	CASSYVSSYTF	TGTGCCAGTAGTTATGTTTCGTCCTACACCTTC
-	TRBV19	-	TRBJ1-5	CASSGRQGVNNQPQHF	TGTGCCAGTAGTGGAAGGCAGGGCGTGAACAATCAGCCCCAGCATTTT
-	TRBV6-5	-	TRBJ2-1	CASSPHGRDNEQFF	TGTGCCAGCAGTCCCCACGGTCGAGACAATGAGCAGTTCTTC
once	TRBV7-3	TRBD1	TRBJ2-2	CASSPGGTGELFF	TGTGCCAGCAGCCCAGGGGGTACCGGGGAGCTGTTTTTT
-	TRBV30	-	TRBJ1-5	CAWSSSGNQPQHF	TGTGCCTGGAGTTCGTCCGGCAATCAGCCCCAGCATTTT
-	TRBV18	-	TRBJ1-1	CASSPPSGFNTEAFF	TGTGCCAGCTCACCACCGTCGGGGTTTAACACTGAAGCTTTCTTT
-	TRBV5-4	-	TRBJ2-2	CASSFSGDTGELFF	TGTGCCAGCAGCTTCTCGGGGGACACCGGGGAGCTGTTTTTT
-	TRBV7-2	-	TRBJ1-4	CASSSSWNNGRLEKLFF	TGTGCCAGCAGCTCTTCTTGGAATAATGGGCGCCTTGAAAAACTGTTTTTT
-	TRBV9	-	TRBJ1-5	CASSPGGGYQPQHF	TGTGCCAGCAGCCCCGGTGGGGGCTATCAGCCCCAGCATTTT
-	TRBV14	-	TRBJ2-7	CASSPMGQAYEQYF	TGTGCCAGCAGCCCGATGGGGCAGGCCTACGAGCAGTACTTC
-	TRBV6-2/TRBV6-3	-	TRBJ1-1	CASSWRQEMNTEAFF	TGTGCCAGCAGCTGGCGACAGGAAATGAACACTGAAGCTTTCTTT
once	TRBV7-8	TRBD1	TRBJ1-5	CASSLTGAGGQPQHF	TGTGCCAGCAGCTTAACAGGGGCCGGGGGTCAGCCCCAGCATTTT
-	TRBV5-1	TRBD2	TRBJ2-3	CASSLGASGGPDTQYF	TGCGCCAGCAGCTTAGGGGCTAGCGGGGGGCCAGATACGCAGTATTTT
-	TRBV27	-	TRBJ2-3	CASSLELSDTQYF	TGTGCCAGCAGTTTAGAGCTATCAGATACGCAGTATTTT
-	TRBV10-3	TRBD1	TRBJ2-6	CANLFPGQIPGANVLTF	TGTGCCAATTTATTCCCGGGACAGATCCCTGGGGCCAACGTCCTGACTTTC
-	TRBV15	TRBD1	TRBJ2-7	CATSSPGTGNREQYF	TGTGCCACCAGCAGCCCCGGGACAGGGAATCGCGAGCAGTACTTC
-	TRBV6-6	TRBD1	TRBJ2-1	CASRQGASNEQFF	TGTGCCAGCAGGCAGGGGGCGAGCAATGAGCAGTTCTTC
-	TRBV7-2	TRBD1	TRBJ1-2	CASSLQGAPTINYGYTF	TGTGCCAGCAGCCTTCAGGGGGCCCCTACGATTAACTATGGCTACACCTTC
-	TRBV9	-	TRBJ2-5	CASSRPLGGMETQYF	TGTGCCAGCAGCCGACCCTTGGGGGGTATGGAGACCCAGTACTTC
once	TRBV5-8	-	TRBJ1-6	CATVFYNSPLHF	TGTGCCACCGTCTTTTATAATTCACCCCTCCACTTT
-	TRBV6-2/TRBV6-3	-	TRBJ2-1	CASSSDYRLFF	TGTGCCAGCAGTTCGGACTACCGCCTGTTCTTC
once	TRBV6-1	-	TRBJ1-2	CASSDGASGYGYTF	TGTGCCAGCAGTGACGGAGCCTCGGGCTATGGCTACACCTTC
-	TRBV7-9	TRBD1	TRBJ1-1	CASSSGQGQRKNTEAFF	TGTGCCAGCAGCTCGGGACAGGGCCAACGAAAAAACACTGAAGCTTTCTTT
-	TRBV6-5	-	TRBJ1-1	CASSYGVRATTEAFF	TGTGCCAGCAGTTACGGAGTCAGAGCGACCACTGAAGCTTTCTTT
-	TRBV4-1	TRBD1	TRBJ1-2	CASSQEDRGLNYGYTF	TGCGCCAGCAGCCAAGAGGACAGGGGCCTTAACTATGGCTACACCTTC
-	TRBV9	-	TRBJ2-7	CASSPMGGLDEQYF	TGTGCCAGCAGCCCAATGGGGGGTTTAGACGAGCAGTACTTC
-	TRBV7-9	TRBD1	TRBJ2-1	CASSPGQGREGDNEQFF	TGTGCCAGCAGCCCGGGACAGGGGCGAGAAGGGGACAATGAGCAGTTCTTC
-	TRBV23-1	-	TRBJ1-1	CASSTGCCTEAFF	TGCGCCAGCAGTACAGGGTGTTGCACTGAAGCTTTCTTT
-	TRBV3-1/TRBV3-2	TRBD2	TRBJ2-3	CASSQGQTSGFTDTQYF	TGTGCCAGCAGCCAGGGCCAGACTAGCGGGTTCACAGATACGCAGTATTTT
-	TRBV28	-	TRBJ1-2	CASFPGNPLANYGYTF	TGTGCCAGCTTCCCGGGGAATCCGTTAGCTAACTATGGCTACACCTTC